This T cell receptor beta chain was sequenced in a study of T cell responses to AZD1222 COVID-19 vaccine. Assay used: immunoSEQ multiplex PCR; TCRdb lists only in-frame clones, some missing. The sample carries about 93,000 clones, 80% to 90% recorded once. Looked up from germline, CDR1 is MRHNA and CDR2 is SNTAGT. This CDR3 spans 15 amino acids. V gave up 10 bases and J gave up 5 bases; unmatched junction bases: 14. The sequenced sample was peripheral blood, obtained on day 0 of AZD1222 vaccination. The J gene is TRBJ2-5, the V gene TRBV6-4; TRBD2 matches 9 bases. The sequence was obtained from an adult in good health. The CDR3, as DNA: TGTGCCATCCAGGGATTAGCGGGAGTGAGGGAGACCCAGTACTTC. The encoded protein is CAIQGLAGVRETQYF.